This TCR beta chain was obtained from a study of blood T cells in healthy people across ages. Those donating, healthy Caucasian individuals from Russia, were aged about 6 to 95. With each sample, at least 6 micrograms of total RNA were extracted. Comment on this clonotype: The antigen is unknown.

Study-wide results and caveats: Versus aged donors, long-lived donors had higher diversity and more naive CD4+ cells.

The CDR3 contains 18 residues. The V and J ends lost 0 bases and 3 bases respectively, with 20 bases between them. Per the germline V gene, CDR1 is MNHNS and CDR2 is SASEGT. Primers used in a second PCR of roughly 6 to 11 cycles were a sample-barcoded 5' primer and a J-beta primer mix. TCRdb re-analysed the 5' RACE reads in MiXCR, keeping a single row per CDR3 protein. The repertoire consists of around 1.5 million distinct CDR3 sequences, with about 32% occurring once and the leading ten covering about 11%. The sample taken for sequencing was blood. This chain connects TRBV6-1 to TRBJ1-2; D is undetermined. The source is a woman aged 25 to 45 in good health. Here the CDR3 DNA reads TGTGCCAGCAGTGAAGCCTTAGGCCGTCCCTGGGAAGACTATGGCTACACCTTC. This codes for CASSEALGRPWEDYGYTF.